These 10 T cell receptor beta chains came from one sample sequenced in a study of cytomegalovirus exposure and HLA in healthy donors. The PCR made use of 60 Vbeta and 13 Jbeta primers. TCRdb's table, derived via immunoSEQ multiplex PCR, lists solely in-frame clones and lacks some. The sample records about 210,000 clones, 60% to 80% being singletons. Sequenced: PBMCs. All receptors come from a male donor in good health and CMV-seronegative.

This clone showed up just a few times. The chain uses TRBV14 and TRBJ2-1; D ambiguous. Per the germline V gene, CDR1 is SGHDN and CDR2 is FVKESK. Deletions cut 7 bases from V and 5 bases from J, with 15 bases between. The CDR3 is 14 residues long. CDR3 loop: CASTGKISNNEQFF. The CDR3 nucleotides are TGTGCCAGCACAGGAAAAATCTCTAACAATGAGCAGTTCTTC.

The rearrangement joins TRBV28 to TRBJ1-1; D unclear. The CDR3 totals 14 residues. V lost 5 bases and J lost 1, with 11 bases in between. Germline CDR1 is MDHEN and CDR2 is SYDVKM. The CDR3, as DNA: TGTGCCAGCAGTCCTCCCAGTGGGAACACTGAAGCTTTCTTT. Amino acids: CASSPPSGNTEAFF.

The V call is TRBV9, the J call TRBJ2-2; 10 bases map to TRBD1. V shed 0 bases and J 3 bases; nucleotides not matched to a gene: 5. This CDR3 comprises 17 residues. Germline V CDR1 and CDR2: SGDLS, YYNGEE. The DNA for the CDR3 is TGTGCCAGCAGCGTAGAAGACAGGGGGCGGGACACCGGGGAGCTGTTTTTT. Amino acids: CASSVEDRGRDTGELFF.

The J gene is TRBJ1-5, the V gene TRBV7-2, with 7 bases identical to TRBD1. After removal of 2 bases from V and 7 bases from J, the junction contained 8 bases not matched to a gene. This CDR3 region has 15 residues. From germline, CDR1 is SGHTA and CDR2 FQGNSA. The CDR3 sequence: CASSLISGGGQPQHF. The CDR3 coding sequence is TGTGCCAGCAGCTTAATATCAGGGGGAGGACAGCCCCAGCATTTT.

The chain combines TRBV30 with TRBJ1-2; TRBD1 might be the D (5 bases). CDR3 length: 16 residues. Germline V gene lookup returns CDR1 GTSNPN and CDR2 SVGIG (reference sequence). Trimming shortened V by 3 bases and J by 1 base, and 18 bases separated the two germline ends. The CDR3 protein is CAWRAPSGLNNYGYTF. The DNA of the CDR3 is TGTGCCTGGAGGGCCCCCTCAGGGTTGAATAACTATGGCTACACCTTC. Looking up the rest from reference TRBV30 and TRBJ1-2 gives the full variable domain: SQTIHQWPATLVQPVGSPLSLECTVEGTSNPNLYWYRQAAGRGLQLLFYSVGIGQISSEVPQNLSASRPQDRQFILSSKKLLLSDSGFYLCAWRAPSGLNNYGYTFGSGTRLTVV.

The V and J genes are TRBV30 and TRBJ2-5; D is ambiguous. The J call may be faulty, since TRBJ2-7 better matches the DNA end. CDR3 size: 13 residues. The germline V gene has CDR1 GTSNPN and CDR2 SVGIG (reference sequence). The CDR3: CAWIRSGGYEQYF. The DNA of the CDR3 is TGTGCCTGGATTCGTTCGGGTGGGTACGAGCAGTACTTC.

The genes are TRBV7-2 and TRBJ2-7; the D gene is possibly TRBD2 (6 bases). Germline values: CDR1 SGHTA, CDR2 FQGNSA. Between the trimmed V and J ends, which lost 4 bases and 2 bases, there was a span of 12 bases. The CDR3 length is 14 residues. The CDR3 nucleotides are TGTGCCAGCAGCTCGGTGCGGGATACCTACGAGCAGTACTTC. Protein sequence: CASSSVRDTYEQYF.

This chain uses TRBV27 with TRBJ2-2; 7 bases align to TRBD1. This CDR3 comprises 18 residues. Per the germline V gene, CDR1 is MNHEY and CDR2 is SMNVEV (reference sequence). V gave up 8 bases and J gave up 5 bases; unmatched junction bases: 20. Here the CDR3 reads CASHRTGITSVSTGELFF. The CDR3 bases are TGTGCCAGCCATAGGACAGGAATAACGTCCGTTTCGACCGGGGAGCTGTTTTTT.

V gene TRBV2 combines with J gene TRBJ2-1; no clear D. Trimming shortened V by 2 bases and J by 6 bases, and 2 bases separated the two germline ends. The germline V gene has CDR1 SNHLY and CDR2 FYNNEI. The CDR3 has 11 amino acids. Here the CDR3 DNA reads TGTGCCAGCAGTGAACTCAATGAGCAGTTCTTC. Its translation is CASSELNEQFF.

This clone was recorded only once. The rearrangement joins TRBV19 to TRBJ1-2, with D hard to call. Trimming removed 7 bases from V and 8 bases from J, with 17 bases in between. There are 13 residues in the CDR3. Germline CDR1 and CDR2: LNHDA and SQIVND (reference sequence). This chain's CDR3 is CASIPAGNKGYTF. Here the CDR3 DNA reads TGTGCCAGTATTCCAGCAGGAAACAAGGGCTACACCTTC. Drawing the rest from reference TRBV19 and TRBJ1-2, the complete variable domain is DGGITQSPKYLFRKEGQNVTLSCEQNLNHDAMYWYRQDPGQGLRLIYYSQIVNDFQKGDIAEGYSVSREKKESFPLTVTSAQKNPTAFYLCASIPAGNKGYTFGSGTRLTVV.